The 9 T cell receptor beta chains below were found in one sample sequenced in a study of CD8 T cells in ankylosing spondylitis. Overall study findings and caveats: A TCR beta motif made of about 8 highly homologous variants seemed typical of ankylosing spondylitis blood.

Their antigens are not known. MiXCR, run by TCRdb on the 5' RACE reads, gives a single entry per CDR3 protein. The table records 400,000 or so distinct CDR3 sequences, 25% to 30% of them present only once. The sample taken for sequencing was blood, either unsorted or a sorted T cell fraction (not recorded which). The receptor source for this set is a male donor with ankylosing spondylitis.

Regarding this clonotype: At one of its ends the junction is not consistent with the germline gene, which may arise from a read error. The V and J genes are TRBV10-2 and TRBJ2-1; D is possibly TRBD1 or TRBD2 (5 bases each). Germline assignment: CDR1 WSHSY and CDR2 SAAADI. The CDR3 loop spans 9 amino acids. The CDR3 is CASGRELFF. Here the CDR3 DNA reads TGCGCCAGCGGCAGGGAGCTGTTCTTC.

This clonotype was observed a handful of times. The rearrangement uses TRBV4-1 and TRBJ2-3; tentatively, D is TRBD2 (6 bases). There are 18 residues in the CDR3. The germline V gene has CDR1 MGHRA and CDR2 YSYEKL. Trimming stripped 4 bases from V and 2 bases from J, with 22 bases between. For the CDR3, the DNA is TGCGCCAGCAGCCGGGAAAATATAAGGGGAGGCCCCACAGATACGCAGTATTTT. Amino acids: CASSRENIRGGPTDTQYF.

In its sample, this clonotype was seen a few times. The CDR3 nucleotides are TGTGCCAGCAGCTTAGACAGGACCCAGCCCCAGCATTTT. It encodes CASSLDRTQPQHF. The rearrangement links TRBV7-8 to TRBJ1-5; D is perhaps TRBD1 (5 bases). The ends were cut back, 1 base at V and 7 bases at J, with 8 bases in the middle. The CDR3 has 13 residues. Germline CDR1 and CDR2: SGHVS and FQNEAQ.

The J gene is TRBJ2-2, the V gene TRBV7-9, with 9 bases that match TRBD2. The CDR3 consists of 13 residues. With 8 bases clipped from V and 6 bases from J, the junction kept 4 bases outside the gene matches. In germline, CDR1 is SEHNR, CDR2 FQNEAQ (reference sequence). The CDR3 DNA reads as TGTGCCAGCGGCGGGAGGGCCCCCGGGGAGCTGTTTTTT. Translating it yields CASGGRAPGELFF.

The chain carries TRBV11-1 and TRBJ2-3, with TRBD2 matching 10 bases. Germline CDR1 is SGHAT and CDR2 is FQDESV (reference sequence). This CDR3 is built from 18 residues. V was pared by 6 bases and J by 1 base, with 13 bases of the junction left unmatched. CDR3 amino acids: CASRDQTSGTSGTDTQYF. The DNA of the CDR3 is TGTGCCAGCAGGGACCAGACTTCCGGGACTAGCGGCACAGATACGCAGTATTTT.

A few counts support this clonotype. The rearrangement joins TRBV28 to TRBJ1-2; D ambiguous. This CDR3 has 15 residues. Germline V gene lookup returns CDR1 MDHEN and CDR2 SYDVKM. V was cut by 4 bases and J by 0 bases, with 12 bases left in between. The CDR3 nucleotides read TGTGCCAGCAGTTCCCCTGGGGAGACTAACTATGGCTACACCTTC. Translated, it gives CASSSPGETNYGYTF.

This chain connects TRBV7-8 to TRBJ2-2, with D perhaps matching TRBD1 (5 bases). Trimming left V 2 bases short and J 4 bases short, with 8 bases between. Per the germline V gene, CDR1 is SGHVS and CDR2 is FQNEAQ. This CDR3 spans 14 amino acids. The CDR3 here is CASSLTRATGELFF. In DNA form, the CDR3 reads TGTGCCAGCAGCTTAACCAGGGCCACCGGGGAGCTGTTTTTT.

A few counts support this clonotype. V gene TRBV7-2 combines with J gene TRBJ2-2; no reliable D call. The CDR3 has 14 amino acids. The V end was cut by 2 bases, the J end by 0 bases, with 4 bases between. Germline V gene sequence: CDR1 SGHTA, CDR2 FQGNSA. The CDR3 bases are TGTGCCAGCAGCTTAAACACGAACACCGGGGAGCTGTTTTTT. Translated: CASSLNTNTGELFF.

This clonotype showed up just a few times. The gene calls are TRBV12-3 or TRBV12-4 and TRBJ1-3; D is possibly TRBD1 (5 bases). The CDR3 spans 15 residues. V lost 2 bases and J 4 bases, leaving 12 bases between the germline ends. The CDR3 region has the DNA TGTGCCAGCAGTTTAATGGAGGGGTGGGGAAACACCATATATTTT. Translated, it gives CASSLMEGWGNTIYF.